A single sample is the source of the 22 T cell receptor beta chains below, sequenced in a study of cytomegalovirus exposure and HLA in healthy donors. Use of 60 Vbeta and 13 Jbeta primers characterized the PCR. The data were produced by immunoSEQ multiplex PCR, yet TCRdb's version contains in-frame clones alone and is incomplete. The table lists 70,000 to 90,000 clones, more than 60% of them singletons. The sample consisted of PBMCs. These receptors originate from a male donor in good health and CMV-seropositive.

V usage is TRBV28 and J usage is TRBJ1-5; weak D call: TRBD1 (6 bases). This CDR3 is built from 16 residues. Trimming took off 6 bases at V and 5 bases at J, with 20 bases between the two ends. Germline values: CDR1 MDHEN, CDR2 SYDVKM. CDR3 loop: CASRGFQGLVDQPQHF. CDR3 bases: TGTGCCAGCAGGGGTTTTCAGGGGTTGGTCGATCAGCCCCAGCATTTT.

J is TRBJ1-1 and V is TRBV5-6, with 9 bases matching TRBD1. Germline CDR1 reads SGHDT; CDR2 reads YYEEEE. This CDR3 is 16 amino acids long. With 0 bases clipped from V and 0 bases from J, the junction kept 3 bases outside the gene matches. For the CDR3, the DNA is TGTGCCAGCAGCTTGGGTGGGACAGGGATGAACACTGAAGCTTTCTTT. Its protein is CASSLGGTGMNTEAFF.

CDR3 residues: CASSYGGINTEAFF. Here the CDR3 DNA reads TGTGCCAGCAGTTACGGGGGGATAAACACTGAAGCTTTCTTT. This chain connects TRBV6-5 to TRBJ1-1, with D tentatively TRBD1 (5 bases). Germline V CDR1 and CDR2: MNHEY, SVGAGI. The V and J ends lost 2 bases and 2 bases respectively, with 9 bases between them. This CDR3 has 14 residues.

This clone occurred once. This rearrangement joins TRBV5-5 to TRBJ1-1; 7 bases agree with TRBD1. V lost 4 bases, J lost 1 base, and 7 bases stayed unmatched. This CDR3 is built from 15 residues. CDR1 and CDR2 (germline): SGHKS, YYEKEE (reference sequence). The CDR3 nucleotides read TGTGCCAGCAGCCTGTCTGACAGGGAGAACACTGAAGCTTTCTTT. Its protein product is CASSLSDRENTEAFF. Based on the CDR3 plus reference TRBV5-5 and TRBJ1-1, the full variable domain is DAGVTQSPTHLIKTRGQQVTLRCSPISGHKSVSWYQQVLGQGPQFIFQYYEKEERGRGNFPDRFSARQFPNYSSELNVNALLLGDSALYLCASSLSDRENTEAFFGQGTRLTVV.

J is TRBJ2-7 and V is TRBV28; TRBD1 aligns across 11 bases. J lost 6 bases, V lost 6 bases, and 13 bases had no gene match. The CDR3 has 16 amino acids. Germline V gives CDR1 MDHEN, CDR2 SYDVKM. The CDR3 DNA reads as TGTGCCAGCAGATCTTCCATAGGACAGGGGGCGTCCGAGCAGTACTTC. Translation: CASRSSIGQGASEQYF.

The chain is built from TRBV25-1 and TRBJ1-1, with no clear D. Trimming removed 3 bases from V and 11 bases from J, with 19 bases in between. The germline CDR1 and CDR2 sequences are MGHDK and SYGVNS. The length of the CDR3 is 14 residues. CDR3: CASSDFPQSPVAFF. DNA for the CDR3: TGTGCCAGCAGTGACTTTCCCCAATCCCCGGTGGCTTTCTTT.

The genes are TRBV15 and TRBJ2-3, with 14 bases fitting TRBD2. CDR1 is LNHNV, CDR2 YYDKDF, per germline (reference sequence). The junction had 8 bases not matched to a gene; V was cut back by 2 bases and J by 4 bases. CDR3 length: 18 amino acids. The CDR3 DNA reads TGTGCCACCAGCAGAACCTTCGGGACTAGCGGGGGACCAGATACGCAGTATTTT. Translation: CATSRTFGTSGGPDTQYF.

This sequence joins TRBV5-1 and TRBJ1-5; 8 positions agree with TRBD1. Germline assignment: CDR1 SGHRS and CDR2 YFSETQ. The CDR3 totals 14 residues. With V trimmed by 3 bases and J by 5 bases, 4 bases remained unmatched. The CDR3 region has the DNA TGCGCCAGCAGCTCAACAGGGGGGGATCAGCCCCAGCATTTT. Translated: CASSSTGGDQPQHF. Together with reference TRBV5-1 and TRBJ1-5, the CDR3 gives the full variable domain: KAGVTQTPRYLIKTRGQQVTLSCSPISGHRSVSWYQQTPGQGLQFLFEYFSETQRNKGNFPGRFSGRQFSNSRSEMNVSTLELGDSALYLCASSSTGGDQPQHFGDGTRLSIL.

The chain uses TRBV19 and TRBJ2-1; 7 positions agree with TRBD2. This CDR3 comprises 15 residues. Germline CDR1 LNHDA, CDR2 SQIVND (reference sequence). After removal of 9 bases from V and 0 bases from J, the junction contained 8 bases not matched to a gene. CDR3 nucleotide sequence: TGTGCCAGCGCGGGAGCGGCGATCTCCTACAATGAGCAGTTCTTC. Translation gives CASAGAAISYNEQFF.

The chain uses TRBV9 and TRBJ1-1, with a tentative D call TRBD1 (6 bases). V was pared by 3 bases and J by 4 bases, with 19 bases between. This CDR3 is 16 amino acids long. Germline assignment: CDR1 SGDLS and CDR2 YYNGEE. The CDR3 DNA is TGTGCCAGCAGCGGTGGGCGGAGGGGGGGTGGCACTGAAGCTTTCTTT. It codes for CASSGGRRGGGTEAFF.

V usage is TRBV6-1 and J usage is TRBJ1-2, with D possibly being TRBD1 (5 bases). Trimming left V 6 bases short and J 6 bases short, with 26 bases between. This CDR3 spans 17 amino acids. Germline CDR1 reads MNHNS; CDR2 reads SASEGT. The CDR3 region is CASSERGDSSNYHGYTF. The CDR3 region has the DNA TGTGCCAGCAGCGAAAGAGGTGACAGTTCTAACTATCATGGCTACACCTTC.

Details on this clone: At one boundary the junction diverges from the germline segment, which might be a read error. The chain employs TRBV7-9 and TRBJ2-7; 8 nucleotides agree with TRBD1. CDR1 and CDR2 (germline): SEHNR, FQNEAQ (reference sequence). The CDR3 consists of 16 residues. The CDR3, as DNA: TGTTCCAGCAGCCGGACCGGGACAGGCCTCTCCTACGAGCAGTACTTC. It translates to CSSSRTGTGLSYEQYF. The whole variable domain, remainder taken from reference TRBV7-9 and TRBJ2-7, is DTGVSQNPRHKITKRGQNVTFRCDPISEHNRLYWYRQTLGQGPEFLTYFQNEAQLEKSRLLSDRFSAERPKGSFSTLEIQRTEQGDSAMYLCSSSRTGTGLSYEQYFGPGTRLTVT.

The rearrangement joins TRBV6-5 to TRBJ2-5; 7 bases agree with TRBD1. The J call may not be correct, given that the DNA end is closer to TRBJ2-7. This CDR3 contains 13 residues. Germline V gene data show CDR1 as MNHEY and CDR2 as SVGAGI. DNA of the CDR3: TGTGCCAGCAGTGACCGGGACAGAGACGAGCAGTACTTC. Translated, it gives CASSDRDRDEQYF.

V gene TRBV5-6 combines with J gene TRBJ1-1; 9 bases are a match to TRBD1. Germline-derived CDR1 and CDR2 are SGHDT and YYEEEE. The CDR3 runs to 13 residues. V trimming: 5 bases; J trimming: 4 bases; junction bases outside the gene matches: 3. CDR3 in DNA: TGTGCCAGCAGGGGACAGGGAGGCACTGAAGCTTTCTTT. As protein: CASRGQGGTEAFF.

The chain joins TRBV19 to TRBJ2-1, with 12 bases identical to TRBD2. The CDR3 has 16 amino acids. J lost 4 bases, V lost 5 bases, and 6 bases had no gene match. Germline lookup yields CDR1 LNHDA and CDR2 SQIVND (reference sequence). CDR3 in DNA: TGTGCCAGTAGTCTCGGACTAGCGGGAAAATACAATGAGCAGTTCTTC. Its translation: CASSLGLAGKYNEQFF.

DNA of the CDR3: TGTGCCAGCAGTCCCCGCAGAGGTTACCGCCCCACCTTC. Translation: CASSPRRGYRPTF. This chain connects TRBV6-4 to TRBJ1-2, with no clear D. Germline lookup yields CDR1 MRHNA and CDR2 SNTAGT. CDR3 length equals 13 residues. Trimming stripped 5 bases from V and 13 bases from J, with 20 bases between.

The CDR3 spells CSVEDSQSSTDTQYF. CDR3 nucleotide sequence: TGCAGCGTTGAAGATTCACAGTCTAGCACAGATACGCAGTATTTT. This chain uses TRBV29-1 with TRBJ2-3; unclear D gene. There are 15 residues in the CDR3. CDR1 SQVTM and CDR2 ANQGSEA come from the germline V gene. Trimming pared 0 bases from V and 0 bases from J, leaving 10 bases between.

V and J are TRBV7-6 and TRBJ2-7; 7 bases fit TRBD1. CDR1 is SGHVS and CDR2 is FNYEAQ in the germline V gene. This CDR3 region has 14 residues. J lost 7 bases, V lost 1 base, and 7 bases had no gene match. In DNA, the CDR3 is TGTGCCAGCAGCTTAGGAACAGGGGTTTTGGAGCAGTACTTC. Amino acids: CASSLGTGVLEQYF.

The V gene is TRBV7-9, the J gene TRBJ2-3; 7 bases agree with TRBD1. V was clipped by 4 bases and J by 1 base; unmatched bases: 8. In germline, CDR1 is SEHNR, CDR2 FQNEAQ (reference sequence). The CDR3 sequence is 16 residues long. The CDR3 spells CASSSRDGQGTDTQYF. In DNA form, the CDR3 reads TGTGCCAGCAGCTCGCGAGATGGACAGGGCACAGATACGCAGTATTTT.

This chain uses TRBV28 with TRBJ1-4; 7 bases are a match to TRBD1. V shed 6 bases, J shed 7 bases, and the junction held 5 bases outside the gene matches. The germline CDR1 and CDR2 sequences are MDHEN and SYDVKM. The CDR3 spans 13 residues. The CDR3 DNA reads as TGTGCCAGCAGAGACAGGGCGAGTGAAAAACTGTTTTTT. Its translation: CASRDRASEKLFF.

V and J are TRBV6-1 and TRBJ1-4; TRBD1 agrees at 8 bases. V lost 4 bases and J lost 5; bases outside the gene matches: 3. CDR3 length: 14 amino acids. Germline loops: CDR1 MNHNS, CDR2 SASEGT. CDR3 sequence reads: CASSVGTGNEKLFF. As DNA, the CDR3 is TGTGCCAGCAGTGTCGGGACAGGAAATGAAAAACTGTTTTTT.

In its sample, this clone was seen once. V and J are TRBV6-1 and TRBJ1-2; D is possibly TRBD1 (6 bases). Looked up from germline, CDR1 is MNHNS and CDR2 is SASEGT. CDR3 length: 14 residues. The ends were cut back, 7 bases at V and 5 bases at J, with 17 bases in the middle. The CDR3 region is CASTPRTDVYGYTF. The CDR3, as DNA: TGTGCCAGCACCCCCCGGACAGACGTGTATGGCTACACCTTC.